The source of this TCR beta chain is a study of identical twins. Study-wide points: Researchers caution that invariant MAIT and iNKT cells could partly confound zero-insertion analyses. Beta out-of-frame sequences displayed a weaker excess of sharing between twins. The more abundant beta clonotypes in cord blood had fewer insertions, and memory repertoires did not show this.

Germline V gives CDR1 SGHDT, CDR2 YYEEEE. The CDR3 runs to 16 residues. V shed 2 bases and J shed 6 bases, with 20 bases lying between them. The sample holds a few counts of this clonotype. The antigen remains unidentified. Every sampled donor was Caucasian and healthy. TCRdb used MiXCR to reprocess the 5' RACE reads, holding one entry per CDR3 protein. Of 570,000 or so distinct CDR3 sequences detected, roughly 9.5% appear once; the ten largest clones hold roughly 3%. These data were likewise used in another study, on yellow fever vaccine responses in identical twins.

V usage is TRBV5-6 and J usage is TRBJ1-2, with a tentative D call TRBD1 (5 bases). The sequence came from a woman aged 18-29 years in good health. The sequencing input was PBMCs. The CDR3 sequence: CASSFMAQGLTDGYTF. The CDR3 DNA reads TGTGCCAGCAGCTTCATGGCGCAGGGACTGACGGATGGCTACACCTTC. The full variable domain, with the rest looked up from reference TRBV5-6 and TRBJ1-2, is DAGVTQSPTHLIKTRGQQVTLRCSPKSGHDTVSWYQQALGQGPQFIFQYYEEEERQRGNFPDRFSGHQFPNYSSELNVNALLLGDSALYLCASSFMAQGLTDGYTFGSGTRLTVV.